The 31 T cell receptor beta chains below come from one sample, sequenced in a study of neurological immune-mediated disorders. TCRdb independently ran MiXCR on the 5' RACE reads; one entry per CDR3 protein. The sample lists about 74,000 distinct CDR3 sequences, 4% to 6% seen once, with less than 7.5% in the top ten. The sequenced material came from PBMCs. The receptors were gathered from a man between 18 and 29 years old with multiple sclerosis.

Many counts were recorded for this clonotype. The rearrangement joins TRBV29-1 to TRBJ2-7; 12 bases line up with TRBD2. After removal of 0 bases from V and 6 bases from J, the junction contained 15 bases not matched to a gene. CDR3 length equals 18 residues. Germline-derived CDR1 and CDR2 are SQVTM and ANQGSEA. CDR3 protein: CSVEEGRGWTSGTAEQYF. CDR3 in DNA: TGCAGCGTTGAAGAGGGCAGAGGGTGGACTAGCGGGACCGCCGAGCAGTACTTC.

This clonotype was seen many times. This rearrangement joins TRBV6-4 to TRBJ2-1, with D maybe TRBD1 (5 bases). The V end lost 3 bases, the J end lost 5 bases, and 8 bases lay between the germline ends. The CDR3 is 13 residues long. Germline values: CDR1 MRHNA, CDR2 SNTAGT. CDR3 coding DNA: TGTGCCAGCAGTGAGTCGGACAACAATGAGCAGTTCTTC. It translates to CASSESDNNEQFF.

This clonotype appeared a few times. The rearrangement joins TRBV7-2 to TRBJ2-3; D is possibly TRBD1 (5 bases). Germline CDR1 and CDR2: SGHTA and FQGNSA. The CDR3 totals 15 residues. V lost 5 bases to trimming and J lost 2 bases, with 14 bases between them. As DNA, the CDR3 is TGTGCCAGCAGCACAGGACGGATTTACACAGATACGCAGTATTTT. Protein: CASSTGRIYTDTQYF.

In its sample, this clonotype was seen many times. The DNA for the CDR3 is TGCGCCAGCAGCTTGGCGGGGCCCGGGCAGGTGACCTACGAGCAGTACTTC. It specifies CASSLAGPGQVTYEQYF. The chain joins TRBV5-1 to TRBJ2-7, with D perhaps being TRBD1 or TRBD2 (5 bases each). This CDR3 region has 17 residues. Germline V gives CDR1 SGHRS, CDR2 YFSETQ. V shed 0 bases and J shed 2 bases, with 18 bases lying between them.

This clonotype was seen many times. The chain has TRBV20-1 and TRBJ2-1; 9 nucleotides align to TRBD1. Trimming cost V 8 bases and J 0 bases; bases outside gene matches: 11. CDR1 is DFQATT, CDR2 SNEGSKA, per germline (reference sequence). This CDR3 region has 16 residues. CDR3 DNA sequence: TGCAGTACGCCCTCCGGGACAGGGCGCTCCTACAATGAGCAGTTCTTC. It encodes CSTPSGTGRSYNEQFF.

The sample holds many counts of this clonotype. J is TRBJ2-7 and V is TRBV20-1; perhaps TRBD1 as D (6 bases). This CDR3 spans 12 amino acids. The V gene's germline CDR1 is DFQATT and CDR2 SNEGSKA (reference sequence). V lost 3 bases and J 2 bases, leaving 8 bases between the germline ends. The CDR3 region is CSARAGAYEQYF. In nucleotides, the CDR3 is TGCAGTGCTAGGGCAGGGGCCTACGAGCAGTACTTC.

Ten or more counts support this clonotype. The chain joins TRBV20-1 to TRBJ2-1, with 13 bases matching TRBD2. This CDR3 spans 17 amino acids. Germline CDR1 DFQATT, CDR2 SNEGSKA (reference sequence). Unmatched junction bases numbered 7, after V lost 1 base and J lost 4 bases. The CDR3 reads CSARVARGLAGYNEQFF. The CDR3 nucleotides read TGCAGTGCTAGAGTCGCGAGGGGACTAGCGGGATACAATGAGCAGTTCTTC.

Ten or more counts support this clonotype. This chain uses TRBV20-1 with TRBJ1-6, with D uncertain. In germline, CDR1 is DFQATT, CDR2 SNEGSKA (reference sequence). Trimming cost V 1 base and J 14 bases, with 9 bases left between them. The CDR3 runs to 11 residues. The CDR3 DNA sequence: TGCAGTGCTAGAGGCCAGGTAGCCCTCCACTTT. Protein sequence: CSARGQVALHF.

In this sample, this clonotype turned up many times. The V and J genes are TRBV28 and TRBJ2-3, with D perhaps TRBD1 (7 bases). Germline lookup yields CDR1 MDHEN and CDR2 SYDVKM. The CDR3 sequence is 14 residues long. The V gene lost 7 bases and the J gene lost 3 bases, with 14 bases spanning the gap. The DNA for the CDR3 is TGTGCCAGCACCCCATCAGGGGGGACAGATACGCAGTATTTT. Translation gives CASTPSGGTDTQYF.

This clonotype was seen ten or more times. The rearrangement joins TRBV28 to TRBJ2-6; TRBD2 matches at 7 bases. Trimming cost V 6 bases and J 4 bases; bases outside gene matches: 9. The CDR3 is made up of 16 amino acids. Germline lookup yields CDR1 MDHEN and CDR2 SYDVKM. The CDR3 sequence: CASSLGGMGGANVLTF. The CDR3 DNA reads TGTGCCAGCAGCCTGGGGGGGATGGGGGGGGCCAACGTCCTGACTTTC.

This clonotype has ten or more counts. V gene TRBV15 combines with J gene TRBJ2-2, with 7 bases aligning to TRBD1. CDR3 length: 15 amino acids. Trimming took 5 bases from V and 0 from J; bases not matched to a gene: 3. Germline V lookup: CDR1 LNHNV, CDR2 YYDKDF (reference sequence). This chain's CDR3 is CATSGGQPNTGELFF. The CDR3 DNA is TGTGCCACCAGCGGGGGACAGCCGAACACCGGGGAGCTGTTTTTT.

Turning to this clonotype: A read error may explain this, as a much larger clone is one base away. The genes are TRBV5-6 and TRBJ1-5; D not resolved. The CDR3 has 16 amino acids. Germline loops: CDR1 SGHDT, CDR2 YYEEEE. The CDR3: CASSQAGRVGNQPQNF. The CDR3 bases are TGTGCCAGCAGCCAAGCGGGCCGGGTGGGCAATCAGCCCCAGAATTTT.

This clonotype was seen at least ten times. The genes are TRBV20-1 and TRBJ1-2, with D possibly being TRBD1 (5 bases). The germline V gene encodes CDR1 DFQATT and CDR2 SNEGSKA (reference sequence). With 0 bases removed from V and 4 bases from J, the gap between germline ends came to 12 bases. The CDR3 runs to 14 residues. The CDR3: CSARDRRGFYGYTF. In nucleotides, the CDR3 is TGCAGTGCTAGAGATAGGAGGGGCTTCTATGGCTACACCTTC.

This clonotype was seen only a few times. A much larger clone sits a single nucleotide away, making a read error possible. This chain uses TRBV29-1 with TRBJ1-1; D uncertain. Per the germline V gene, CDR1 is SQVTM and CDR2 is ANQGSEA. V was cut by 6 bases and J by 5 bases, with 13 bases left in between. This CDR3 has 12 residues. The CDR3 is CSVHRKATEAFF. CDR3 in DNA: TGCAGCGTCCATAGAAAGGCTACTGAAGCTTTCTTT.

This clonotype was picked up many times. This rearrangement joins TRBV9 to TRBJ1-2; TRBD1 might be the D (5 bases). The CDR3 totals 13 residues. Trimming shortened V by 3 bases and J by 8 bases, and 14 bases separated the two germline ends. Germline V gene sequence: CDR1 SGDLS, CDR2 YYNGEE. Here the CDR3 reads CASSGGQPWGYTF. The DNA of the CDR3 is TGTGCCAGCAGCGGGGGCCAACCCTGGGGCTACACCTTC.

The genes are TRBV20-1 and TRBJ2-3; D possibly matches TRBD1 or TRBD2 (5 bases each). Germline values: CDR1 DFQATT, CDR2 SNEGSKA (reference sequence). The CDR3 spans 13 residues. Deletions cut 6 bases from V and 2 bases from J, with 12 bases between. The CDR3 sequence: CSARDRDTDTQYF. The CDR3 DNA is TGCAGTGCCAGGGACCGGGACACAGATACGCAGTATTTT.

This clonotype was seen many times. V gene TRBV20-1 combines with J gene TRBJ2-3; D not resolved. Per the germline V gene, CDR1 is DFQATT and CDR2 is SNEGSKA (reference sequence). The V and J ends lost 3 bases and 0 bases respectively, with 10 bases between them. CDR3 length: 14 residues. The CDR3 here is CSASLARSTDTQYF. The CDR3 region has the DNA TGCAGTGCTAGTCTTGCGAGAAGCACAGATACGCAGTATTTT.

This clonotype was picked up many times. The genes are TRBV18 and TRBJ1-4; no reliable D call. Germline V gene lookup returns CDR1 KGHSH and CDR2 LQKENI. Trimming cost V 6 bases and J 3 bases, with 11 bases left between them. This CDR3 region has 14 residues. Here the CDR3 reads CASSPRRSNEKLFF. CDR3 nucleotide sequence: TGTGCCAGCTCTCCTCGACGGTCTAATGAAAAACTGTTTTTT.

This clonotype was seen only a few times. A much larger clonotype is one base distant, so this may be a read error. The chain couples TRBV7-2 to TRBJ1-5; D call uncertain. Germline CDR1 is SGHTA and CDR2 is FQGNSA. Trimming pared 2 bases from V and 4 bases from J, leaving 9 bases between. The CDR3 sequence is 14 residues long. Here the CDR3 reads CASSLLKVNQPQHF. CDR3 coding DNA: TGTGCCAGCAGCTTACTCAAGGTGAATCAGCCCCAGCATTTT.

This clonotype was observed many times. This rearrangement joins TRBV20-1 to TRBJ2-7; no firm D call. The CDR3 has 12 amino acids. CDR1 is DFQATT and CDR2 is SNEGSKA in the germline V gene (reference sequence). The V end was cut by 4 bases, the J end by 1 base, with 8 bases between. The CDR3 loop reads CSAKYPSYEQYF. The CDR3 DNA is TGCAGTGCTAAGTACCCGTCCTACGAGCAGTACTTC.

The genes are TRBV10-3 and TRBJ2-3; D not certain. Germline assignment: CDR1 ENHRY and CDR2 SYGVKD. Trimming removed 2 bases from V and 2 bases from J, with 5 bases in between. The CDR3 extends over 13 amino acids. The CDR3 sequence is CAISEQYTDTQYF. For the CDR3, the DNA is TGTGCCATCAGTGAGCAGTACACAGATACGCAGTATTTT.

The sample holds many counts of this clonotype. The rearrangement joins TRBV20-1 to TRBJ2-1; TRBD2 agrees at 12 bases. The CDR3 contains 14 residues. With 6 bases clipped from V and 4 bases from J, the junction kept 4 bases outside the gene matches. From germline, CDR1 is DFQATT and CDR2 SNEGSKA (reference sequence). CDR3 DNA sequence: TGCAGTGCCCGGGGACTAGCGGGTTACAATGAGCAGTTCTTC. Its translation: CSARGLAGYNEQFF.

This clonotype was recorded at least ten times. The chain couples TRBV5-1 to TRBJ2-1; 9 bases map to TRBD2. CDR3 length: 20 residues. Germline lookup yields CDR1 SGHRS and CDR2 YFSETQ. V shed 0 bases and J 1 base; nucleotides not matched to a gene: 14. CDR3: CASSLGSILTSGRSYNEQFF. The DNA for the CDR3 is TGCGCCAGCAGCTTGGGGTCTATTCTTACTAGCGGGCGTTCCTACAATGAGCAGTTCTTC. The complete variable domain, with remaining parts taken from reference TRBV5-1 and TRBJ2-1, reads KAGVTQTPRYLIKTRGQQVTLSCSPISGHRSVSWYQQTPGQGLQFLFEYFSETQRNKGNFPGRFSGRQFSNSRSEMNVSTLELGDSALYLCASSLGSILTSGRSYNEQFFGPGTRLTVL.

This clonotype was seen ten or more times. The chain combines TRBV7-9 with TRBJ2-6; a possible D gene is TRBD1 (6 bases). The germline gives CDR1 SEHNR, CDR2 FQNEAQ (reference sequence). The CDR3 has 14 amino acids. V was shortened by 9 bases and J by 1 base, with 10 bases between the two germline ends. For the CDR3, the DNA is TGTGCCAGGGACAGCGAGTCTGGGGCCAACGTCCTGACTTTC. Translated, it gives CARDSESGANVLTF.

This clonotype has a count of ten or more. The chain joins TRBV7-9 to TRBJ2-3, with 12 bases aligning to TRBD1. This CDR3 is 21 amino acids long. The germline CDR1 and CDR2 sequences are SEHNR and FQNEAQ (reference sequence). V shed 1 base and J 3 bases; nucleotides not matched to a gene: 17. CDR3 nucleotide sequence: TGTGCCAGCAGCTTAGAGGCCAGCCTCTGGGGGACAGGGGGCCTGACAGATACGCAGTATTTT. It yields the protein CASSLEASLWGTGGLTDTQYF.

This clonotype was detected ten times or more. This rearrangement joins TRBV12-3 or TRBV12-4 to TRBJ1-6, with D possibly being TRBD1 (5 bases). V shed 7 bases and J shed 5 bases, with 12 bases lying between them. The CDR3 consists of 14 residues. CDR3 nucleotides: TGTGCCAGCACCCCGGGACTGAATAATTCACCCCTCCACTTT. Its protein is CASTPGLNNSPLHF.

This clonotype has a count of ten or more. The chain uses TRBV12-3 or TRBV12-4 and TRBJ2-1; the match to TRBD1 covers 7 bases. The CDR3 consists of 15 residues. V was pared by 7 bases and J by 2 bases, with 8 bases of the junction left unmatched. CDR3 amino acids: CASIANRGTYNEQFF. Here the CDR3 DNA reads TGTGCCAGCATAGCTAACAGGGGTACCTACAATGAGCAGTTCTTC.

At least ten counts were recorded for this clonotype. The chain has TRBV9 and TRBJ2-3; D call uncertain. CDR1 SGDLS and CDR2 YYNGEE come from the germline V gene. Between the trimmed V and J ends, which lost 2 bases and 2 bases, there was a span of 6 bases. The CDR3 spans 13 residues. The CDR3 here is CASSVDATDTQYF. The CDR3 DNA reads as TGTGCCAGCAGCGTTGACGCCACAGATACGCAGTATTTT. Using reference TRBV9 and TRBJ2-3 for the parts outside the CDR3, the full variable domain is DSGVTQTPKHLITATGQRVTLRCSPRSGDLSVYWYQQSLDQGLQFLIQYYNGEERAKGNILERFSAQQFPDLHSELNLSSLELGDSALYFCASSVDATDTQYFGPGTRLTVL.

V is TRBV28 and J is TRBJ1-5; 9 bases are shared with TRBD1. Looked up from germline, CDR1 is MDHEN and CDR2 is SYDVKM. This CDR3 is built from 18 residues. V was pared by 8 bases and J by 7 bases, with 21 bases of the junction left unmatched. In DNA form, the CDR3 reads TGTGCCAGCGAATCTGAATCTCGGGACAGGGAGGGAAGGCAGCCCCAGCATTTT. This translates into CASESESRDREGRQPQHF.

This clonotype appeared a few times. A much larger clone lies one base from this, so it may be a read error. V gene TRBV29-1 combines with J gene TRBJ1-2; D might be TRBD1 (6 bases). V lost 2 bases, J lost 5 bases, and 18 bases lay in between. This CDR3 contains 15 residues. Germline CDR1 SQVTM, CDR2 ANQGSEA. The CDR3 sequence is CSVEFMGKGVYGYTF. CDR3 coding DNA: TGCAGCGTTGAATTTATGGGGAAGGGGGTTTATGGCTACACCTTC.

This clonotype has ten or more counts. This rearrangement joins TRBV7-2 to TRBJ1-5; no clear D gene. Germline V gene data show CDR1 as SGHTA and CDR2 as FQGNSA. CDR3 length: 15 residues. V was cut by 2 bases and J by 0 bases, with 8 bases left in between. The DNA of the CDR3 is TGTGCCAGCAGCTTAAAGGCCACTAGCAATCAGCCCCAGCATTTT. Translation: CASSLKATSNQPQHF.